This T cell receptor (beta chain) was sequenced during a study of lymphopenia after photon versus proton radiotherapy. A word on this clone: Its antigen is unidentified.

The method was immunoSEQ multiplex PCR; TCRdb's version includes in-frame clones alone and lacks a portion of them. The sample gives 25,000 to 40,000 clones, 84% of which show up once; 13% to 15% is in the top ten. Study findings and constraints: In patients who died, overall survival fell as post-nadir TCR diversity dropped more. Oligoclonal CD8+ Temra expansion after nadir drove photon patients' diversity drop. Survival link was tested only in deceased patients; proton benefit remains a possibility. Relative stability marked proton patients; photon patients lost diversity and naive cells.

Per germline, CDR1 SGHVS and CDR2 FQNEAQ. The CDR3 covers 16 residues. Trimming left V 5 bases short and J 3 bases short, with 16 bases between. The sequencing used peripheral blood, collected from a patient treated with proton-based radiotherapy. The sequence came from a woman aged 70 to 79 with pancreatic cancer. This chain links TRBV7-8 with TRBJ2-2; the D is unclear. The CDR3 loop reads CASSQRMWEDTGELFF. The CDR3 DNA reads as TGTGCCAGCAGCCAACGGATGTGGGAAGACACCGGGGAGCTGTTTTTT.